A single sample gave rise to the 10 T cell receptor beta chains below, sequenced in a study of CD8 T cells in ankylosing spondylitis. In TCRdb, the 5' RACE reads were re-called with MiXCR into one record per CDR3 protein. Of roughly 150,000 distinct CDR3 sequences in the sample, around 32% were seen once. The sample taken for sequencing was synovial fluid, either unsorted or a sorted T cell fraction (not recorded which). The receptor set was obtained from a male donor with ankylosing spondylitis.

The rearrangement links TRBV6-5 to TRBJ1-1; no firm D call. Germline CDR1 MNHEY, CDR2 SVGAGI. The CDR3 consists of 15 residues. The V end lost 0 bases, the J end lost 1 base, and 9 bases lay between the germline ends. The CDR3: CASSYSANKNTEAFF. CDR3 in DNA: TGTGCCAGCAGTTACTCGGCAAACAAGAACACTGAAGCTTTCTTT.

This clonotype was observed a few times. The J gene is TRBJ2-7, the V gene TRBV3-1; D not certain. This CDR3 has 15 amino acids. Trimming took 1 base from V and 0 from J, leaving 10 bases between them. Germline V CDR1 and CDR2: LGHDT, YNNKEL (reference sequence). CDR3 residues: CASSQGRAPSYEQYF. The DNA for the CDR3 is TGTGCCAGCAGCCAAGGCCGGGCTCCCTCCTACGAGCAGTACTTC.

There are a few counts of this clonotype. The chain carries TRBV20-1 and TRBJ2-7; D might be TRBD1 or TRBD2, each matching 5 bases. Trimming pared 3 bases from V and 5 bases from J, leaving 17 bases between. Germline CDR1 reads DFQATT; CDR2 reads SNEGSKA (reference sequence). This CDR3 contains 14 residues. The CDR3 protein is CSARGDQFLHEQYF. The CDR3 DNA reads TGCAGTGCTAGGGGGGACCAATTTCTCCACGAGCAGTACTTC.

This clonotype was detected ten times or more. The chain carries TRBV24-1 and TRBJ2-3, with a possible D match to TRBD2 (6 bases). The CDR3 sequence is 17 residues long. CDR1 is KGHDR and CDR2 is SFDVKD in the germline V gene. V was cut by 1 base and J by 4 bases, with 17 bases left in between. The CDR3 region is CATSDLPGTPWADTQYF. CDR3 sequence (DNA): TGTGCCACCAGTGATTTACCCGGGACTCCCTGGGCAGATACGCAGTATTTT.

This clonotype was observed a few times. J is TRBJ2-3 and V is TRBV12-3 or TRBV12-4; 7 nucleotides agree with TRBD2. The CDR3 totals 16 residues. Trimming removed 6 bases from V and 5 bases from J; junction bases left unmatched: 14. CDR3 amino acids: CASSWRGSLVIDTQYF. DNA of the CDR3: TGTGCCAGCAGCTGGCGGGGGTCCCTAGTCATAGATACGCAGTATTTT.

This clonotype appeared a few times. The chain couples TRBV20-1 to TRBJ2-7, with 12 bases that match TRBD2. Losses at the gene ends were 6 bases for V and 4 bases for J; bases not matched to a gene: 7. The CDR3 runs 14 residues. CDR1 DFQATT and CDR2 SNEGSKA come from the germline V gene (reference sequence). The CDR3: CSASTGTSGYEQYF. CDR3 DNA: TGCAGTGCGAGCACCGGGACTAGCGGGTACGAGCAGTACTTC.

For the CDR3, the DNA is TGTGCCAGCAGTACCCCGAGCTCCTACGAGCAGTACTTC. Encoded protein: CASSTPSSYEQYF. The chain employs TRBV12-3 or TRBV12-4 and TRBJ2-7, with D unclear. V shed 5 bases and J shed 0 bases, with 8 bases lying between them. The CDR3 runs to 13 residues.

CDR3 nucleotide sequence: TGTGCCACCCAGCCCCAGGGGGGCCGTGGAGAGACCCAGTACTTC. It translates to CATQPQGGRGETQYF. This rearrangement joins TRBV10-3 to TRBJ2-5; TRBD1 is a possible D gene (7 bases). The ends were cut back, 10 bases at V and 4 bases at J, with 22 bases in the middle. Looked up from germline, CDR1 is ENHRY and CDR2 is SYGVKD. This CDR3 contains 15 residues.

The gene calls are TRBV6-1 and TRBJ2-1, with TRBD2 as a possible D gene (6 bases). V lost 7 bases and J lost 6, with 19 bases in between. This CDR3 contains 15 residues. CDR1 and CDR2 (germline): MNHNS, SASEGT. The CDR3 reads CASTPRGRGSNEQFF. The CDR3 DNA reads as TGTGCCAGCACCCCGCGGGGAAGGGGTTCCAATGAGCAGTTCTTC.

The V call is TRBV3-1, the J call TRBJ2-7; the match to TRBD1 covers 8 bases. The CDR3 is made up of 15 amino acids. In germline, CDR1 is LGHDT, CDR2 YNNKEL (reference sequence). Germline trimming cut 3 bases from V and 5 bases from J; bases unmatched to any gene: 9. In DNA, the CDR3 is TGTGCCAGCAGCCACGGACAGGGCCCCGCCAACGAGCAGTACTTC. Translated: CASSHGQGPANEQYF.